This is a list of T cell receptor beta chains from one sample in a study of blood T cell repertoires in COVID-19. Measured with immunoSEQ multiplex PCR; TCRdb has only the in-frame clones, and not every one. The profile shows more than 120,000 clones, 87% of them singletons. Sequencing was performed on peripheral blood. These receptors were obtained from a woman aged 50 to 65 with acute or convalescent COVID-19. Each CDR3 is given with its conserved first and last residue.

v_call,j_call,cdr3_aa
TRBV18,TRBJ1-3,CASSTRGQGAGNTIYF
TRBV29-1,TRBJ2-3,CSVPGKKLPDTQYF
TRBV12-3/TRBV12-4,TRBJ2-3,CASCRGALDTQYF
TRBV2,TRBJ1-3,CASISQNPSGNTIYF
TRBV6-4,TRBJ2-1,CASSVTGTSGPHEQFF
TRBV28,TRBJ1-1,CASSYLGEAFF
TRBV24-1,TRBJ1-4,CATSDHGQGYEKLFF
TRBV6-5,TRBJ1-6,CASRRDRDSPLHF
TRBV7-3,TRBJ2-2,CASSFTPNTGELFF
TRBV5-4,TRBJ1-1,CASSFGLQGGDTEAFF
TRBV27,TRBJ2-7,CASSLVGSAPEQYF
TRBV7-9,TRBJ1-1,CASSLPGGLTEAFF
TRBV29-1,TRBJ2-7,CSVVPPGQGVYEQYF
TRBV7-6,TRBJ2-3,CASSSGAGLRDTDTQYF
TRBV2,TRBJ1-1,CASQDSLPPNTEAFF
TRBV10-1,TRBJ2-1,CASSISGVPLLSSYNEQFF
TRBV9,TRBJ2-1,CASSGGLWTSGRPYNEQFF
TRBV5-1,TRBJ1-1,CASSMTGAADTEAFF
TRBV10-1,TRBJ2-1,CASSETGGLYNEQFF
TRBV7-6,TRBJ2-7,CASSYSGGGSYEQYF
TRBV21-1,TRBJ2-1,CASSKGEGRQRKGEQFF
TRBV30,TRBJ1-1,CAWAGGGTEAFF